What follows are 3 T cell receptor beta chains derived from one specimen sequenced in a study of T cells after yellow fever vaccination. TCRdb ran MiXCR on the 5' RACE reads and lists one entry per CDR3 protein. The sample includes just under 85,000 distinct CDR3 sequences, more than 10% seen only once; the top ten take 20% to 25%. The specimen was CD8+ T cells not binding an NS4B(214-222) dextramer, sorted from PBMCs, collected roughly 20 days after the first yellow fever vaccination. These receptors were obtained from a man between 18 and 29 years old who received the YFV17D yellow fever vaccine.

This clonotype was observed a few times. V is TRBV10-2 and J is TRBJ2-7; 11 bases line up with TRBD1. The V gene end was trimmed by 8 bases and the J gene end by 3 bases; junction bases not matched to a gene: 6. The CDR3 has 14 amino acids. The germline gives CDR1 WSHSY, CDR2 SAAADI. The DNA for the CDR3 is TGCGCCAGCGGTCCGGGACAGGGGGGCTACGAGCAGTACTTC. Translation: CASGPGQGGYEQYF.

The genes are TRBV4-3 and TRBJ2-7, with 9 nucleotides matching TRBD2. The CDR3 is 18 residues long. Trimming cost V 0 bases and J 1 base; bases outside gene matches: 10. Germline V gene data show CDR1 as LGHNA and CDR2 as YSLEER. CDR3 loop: CASSQDIPLAGRSYEQYF. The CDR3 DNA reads TGCGCCAGCAGCCAAGATATACCCCTAGCGGGGCGATCCTACGAGCAGTACTTC.

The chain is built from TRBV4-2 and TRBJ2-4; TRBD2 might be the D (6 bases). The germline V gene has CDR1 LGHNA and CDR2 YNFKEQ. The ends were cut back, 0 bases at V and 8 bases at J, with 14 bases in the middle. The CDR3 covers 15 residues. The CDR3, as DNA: TGTGCCAGCAGCCAAGAATCATCGGGACTCGACATTCAGTACTTC. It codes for CASSQESSGLDIQYF.